Following are 20 T cell receptor beta chains from one sample sequenced in a study of blood T cell repertoires in COVID-19. The method was immunoSEQ multiplex PCR; TCRdb's version includes in-frame clones alone and lacks a portion of them. The sample lists about 140,000 clones; roughly 83% were seen once. The sequenced sample consisted of PBMCs or T cells enriched from blood (not recorded which). The origin of the receptors is a man between 70 and 80 years old who had been exposed to COVID-19.

The chain carries TRBV6-5 and TRBJ2-3; TRBD1 matches at 7 bases. From germline, CDR1 is MNHEY and CDR2 SVGAGI. This CDR3 comprises 14 residues. V lost 7 bases to trimming and J lost 2 bases; unmatched junction nucleotides: 6. The CDR3 sequence is CASKLQGNTDTQYF. The CDR3, as DNA: TGTGCCAGCAAACTACAGGGGAACACAGATACGCAGTATTTT.

As DNA, the CDR3 is TGTGCCAGCAGTTCCCCCGGGACAGTTAACTATGGCTACACCTTC. As protein: CASSSPGTVNYGYTF. The gene calls are TRBV6-5 and TRBJ1-2, with 7 bases that match TRBD1. Germline CDR1 MNHEY, CDR2 SVGAGI. V was pared by 4 bases and J by 1 base, with 6 bases of the junction left unmatched. This CDR3 comprises 15 residues.

The V gene is TRBV19, the J gene TRBJ1-2; TRBD1 matches at 9 bases. Germline V gene data show CDR1 as LNHDA and CDR2 as SQIVND (reference sequence). CDR3 length equals 13 residues. Trimming at V came to 9 bases and at J to 8 bases, leaving 10 bases not matched to a gene. The CDR3 sequence is CARVYGDREGYTF. The CDR3 DNA is TGTGCCAGGGTGTATGGGGACAGGGAGGGCTACACCTTC.

There are a few counts of this clone. The CDR3: CASRDRGSNTEAFF. The CDR3 bases are TGTGCCAGTAGAGACAGGGGGTCGAACACTGAAGCTTTCTTT. The V and J genes are TRBV19 and TRBJ1-1; 9 nucleotides match TRBD1. Germline CDR1 reads LNHDA; CDR2 reads SQIVND (reference sequence). V was pared by 6 bases and J by 1 base, with 3 bases of the junction left unmatched. The CDR3 has 14 amino acids.

The chain couples TRBV19 to TRBJ2-1; 10 positions match TRBD1. CDR3 length: 15 residues. The germline CDR1 and CDR2 sequences are LNHDA and SQIVND (reference sequence). V lost 2 bases to trimming and J lost 7 bases; unmatched junction nucleotides: 5. The CDR3 sequence is CASSIIPGQGNEQFF. The CDR3 region has the DNA TGTGCCAGTAGTATAATCCCGGGACAGGGGAATGAGCAGTTCTTC.

The CDR3, as DNA: TGCGCCAACCTCCCATGGAGTGAAGCTTTCTTT. This translates into CANLPWSEAFF. V and J are TRBV10-1 and TRBJ1-1, with D hard to call. Germline V gives CDR1 WNHNN, CDR2 SYGVQD (reference sequence). CDR3 length: 11 residues. V was trimmed by 10 bases and J by 7 bases, leaving 13 bases between them.

Concerning this clone: This CDR3 is also generated by other DNA sequences in the sample. The genes are TRBV30 and TRBJ2-7, with TRBD1 matching over 11 bases. J was trimmed by 3 bases and V by 2 bases; bases with no gene match: 3. Germline V lookup: CDR1 GTSNPN, CDR2 SVGIG (reference sequence). The CDR3 is 14 residues long. The CDR3 sequence is CAWSSGTGGYEQYF. The CDR3 DNA is TGTGCCTGGAGTTCCGGGACAGGGGGCTACGAGCAGTACTTC.

The rearrangement links TRBV3-1 (or the pseudogene TRBV3-2) to TRBJ1-5, with TRBD1 matching 8 bases. Germline CDR1 is LGHDT and CDR2 is YNNKEL (reference sequence). This CDR3 has 19 amino acids. V was clipped by 0 bases and J by 7 bases; unmatched bases: 17. In DNA, the CDR3 is TGTGCCAGCAGCCAAGATGGAGGAGGACAGGGAGGATTGATACAGCCCCAGCATTTT. This gives the protein CASSQDGGGQGGLIQPQHF.

This clone was found once. This chain links TRBV3-1 (or the pseudogene TRBV3-2) with TRBJ1-3, with D unresolved. CDR3 length: 16 amino acids. V was pared by 0 bases and J by 0 bases, with 9 bases between. In germline, CDR1 is LGHDT, CDR2 YNNKEL (reference sequence). The CDR3 protein is CASSQDQYSSGNTIYF. CDR3 DNA: TGTGCCAGCAGCCAAGATCAGTACAGCTCTGGAAACACCATATATTTT.

J is TRBJ1-1 and V is TRBV3-1 (or the pseudogene TRBV3-2), with 7 bases matching TRBD1. The CDR3 contains 13 residues. Germline V lookup: CDR1 LGHDT, CDR2 YNNKEL (reference sequence). V shed 6 bases and J 8 bases; nucleotides not matched to a gene: 9. DNA for the CDR3: TGTGCCAGCAGATCCGGGGGACAGTCAGAAGCTTTCTTT. Protein product: CASRSGGQSEAFF.

The genes are TRBV12-5 and TRBJ2-3, with 9 nucleotides matching TRBD2. The CDR3 consists of 14 residues. With V trimmed by 8 bases and J by 4 bases, 7 bases remained unmatched. Germline-derived CDR1 and CDR2 are LGHNT and FRNRAP. DNA of the CDR3: TGTGCTAGTCTTAGCGGGGGTATCGCAGATACGCAGTATTTT. Encoded protein: CASLSGGIADTQYF. Complete variable domain (other parts from reference TRBV12-5 and TRBJ2-3): DARVTQTPRHKVTEMGQEVTMRCQPILGHNTVFWYRQTMMQGLELLAYFRNRAPLDDSGMPKDRFSAEMPDATLATLKIQPSEPRDSAVYFCASLSGGIADTQYFGPGTRLTVL.

The chain carries TRBV7-2 and TRBJ1-1; 12 positions match TRBD1. The V segment lost 4 bases and the J segment 0 bases; nucleotides outside the gene matches: 6. The germline V gene encodes CDR1 SGHTA and CDR2 FQGNSA. The length of the CDR3 is 17 residues. CDR3 sequence reads: CASSSRDRGLLNTEAFF. The DNA for the CDR3 is TGTGCCAGCAGCTCACGGGACAGGGGGCTTCTGAACACTGAAGCTTTCTTT.

The chain links TRBV3-1 (or the pseudogene TRBV3-2) to TRBJ2-1; 9 positions match TRBD1. The CDR3 loop spans 16 amino acids. In germline, CDR1 is LGHDT, CDR2 YNNKEL (reference sequence). The J segment lost 5 bases and the V segment lost 4 bases, leaving 9 bases of the junction unmatched. The CDR3 coding sequence is TGTGCCAGCAGCCGATCAGACAGGGGGGATAACAATGAGCAGTTCTTC. Its translation is CASSRSDRGDNNEQFF.

There are a few counts of this clone. The CDR3 loop reads CASSLGRGYEQYF. CDR3 nucleotides: TGTGCCAGCAGTCTCGGACGGGGTTACGAGCAGTACTTC. The rearrangement links TRBV12-3 or TRBV12-4 to TRBJ2-7; the D gene is possibly TRBD2 (5 bases). V shed 5 bases and J shed 4 bases, with 12 bases lying between them. The CDR3 loop spans 13 amino acids.

This clone was detected many times. The genes are TRBV3-1 (or the pseudogene TRBV3-2) and TRBJ1-5, with D hard to call. The CDR3 is 12 amino acids. V was trimmed by 4 bases and J by 11 bases, leaving 12 bases between them. The germline gives CDR1 LGHDT, CDR2 YNNKEL (reference sequence). The CDR3 spells CASSLGPGAQHF. DNA for the CDR3: TGTGCCAGCAGCCTTGGTCCCGGTGCCCAGCATTTT.

The V and J genes are TRBV6-5 and TRBJ1-3, with 9 nucleotides matching TRBD1. Looked up from germline, CDR1 is MNHEY and CDR2 is SVGAGI. The CDR3 loop spans 15 amino acids. The junction had 8 bases not matched to a gene; V was cut back by 5 bases and J by 6 bases. The CDR3 region has the DNA TGTGCCAGCAGTACCCCCGGGACAGGGTTAAACACCATATATTTT. Translation gives CASSTPGTGLNTIYF.

The CDR3 nucleotides are TGTGCCAGCAGCCAAGCAGTCCTGGAGGTCCGCTTAGGAAACACCATATATTTT. It codes for CASSQAVLEVRLGNTIYF. The V call is TRBV14, the J call TRBJ1-3; the D is unclear. Per the germline V gene, CDR1 is SGHDN and CDR2 is FVKESK. Trimming stripped 1 base from V and 4 bases from J, with 20 bases between. This CDR3 contains 18 residues.

The V and J genes are TRBV6-5 and TRBJ1-2; weak D call: TRBD1 (5 bases). The CDR3 loop spans 14 amino acids. CDR1 and CDR2 from the germline V gene are MNHEY and SVGAGI. V was pared by 6 bases and J by 6 bases, with 17 bases between. Written as DNA, the CDR3 is TGTGCCAGCAGAAAGCTCGGGGGTTGGGATGGCTACACCTTC. This encodes CASRKLGGWDGYTF.

The chain links TRBV19 to TRBJ2-1; 9 positions agree with TRBD2. Germline trimming cut 9 bases from V and 4 bases from J; bases unmatched to any gene: 4. CDR1 and CDR2 (germline): LNHDA, SQIVND (reference sequence). The length of the CDR3 is 13 residues. CDR3 in DNA: TGTGCCAGCAGACTAGCGGCTTACAATGAGCAGTTCTTC. Encoded protein: CASRLAAYNEQFF.

The V gene is TRBV7-2, the J gene TRBJ1-3; TRBD1 agrees at 7 bases. The CDR3 is 15 amino acids. J lost 4 bases, V lost 5 bases, and 8 bases had no gene match. Germline V lookup: CDR1 SGHTA, CDR2 FQGNSA. The CDR3 loop is CASSTYRGPGNTIYF. In nucleotides, the CDR3 is TGTGCCAGCAGCACGTACAGGGGCCCCGGAAACACCATATATTTT. Full variable domain (outside the CDR3, taken from reference TRBV7-2 and TRBJ1-3): GAGVSQSPSNKVTEKGKDVELRCDPISGHTALYWYRQSLGQGLEFLIYFQGNSAPDKSGLPSDRFSAERTGGSVSTLTIQRTQQEDSAVYLCASSTYRGPGNTIYFGEGSWLTVV.